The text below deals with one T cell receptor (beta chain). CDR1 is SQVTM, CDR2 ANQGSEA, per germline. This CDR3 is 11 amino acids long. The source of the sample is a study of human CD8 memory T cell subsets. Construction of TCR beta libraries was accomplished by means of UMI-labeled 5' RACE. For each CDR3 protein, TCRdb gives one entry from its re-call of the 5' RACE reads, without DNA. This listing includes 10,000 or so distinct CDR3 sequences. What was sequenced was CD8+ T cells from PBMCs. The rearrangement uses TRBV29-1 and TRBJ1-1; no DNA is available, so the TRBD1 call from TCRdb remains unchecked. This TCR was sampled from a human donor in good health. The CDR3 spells CSVYSGSEAFF.